This TCR beta chain was found in a study of blood T cell repertoires in COVID-19. TCRdb's table, derived via immunoSEQ multiplex PCR, lists solely in-frame clones and lacks some. The data hold some 320,000 clones, with more than 90% observed a single time. This CDR3 has 16 residues. CDR1 is MNHNS, CDR2 SASEGT, per germline. V shed 4 bases, J shed 2 bases, and the junction held 4 bases outside the gene matches. The sample was PBMCs or T cells enriched from blood (not recorded which). The clonotype comes from a man in his sixties who had recovered from COVID-19. The chain combines TRBV6-1 with TRBJ2-3; 12 bases are a match to TRBD2. CDR3 DNA sequence: TGTGCCAGCAGTGCCCGGACTAGCGGGAACACAGATACGCAGTATTTT. Translated: CASSARTSGNTDTQYF.